The 4 T cell receptor beta chains given below trace back to one sample, sequenced in a study of CD8 T cells in Susac syndrome. cDNA came from around 0.54 to 1 ug RNA primed by random hexamers. From the immunoSEQ multiplex PCR reads, TCRdb called clonotypes with MiXCR, one entry per CDR3 protein. The top ten hold 0.14% of the sample, which has under 200,000 distinct CDR3 sequences, about 94% seen once. Sequencing used CD4+ T cells from PBMCs. The origin of the receptors is a human donor in good health.

This chain links TRBV24-1 with TRBJ2-3; 7 bases map to TRBD2. V was clipped by 6 bases and J by 1 base; unmatched bases: 6. Germline loops: CDR1 KGHDR, CDR2 SFDVKD. CDR3 length: 15 amino acids. The CDR3 DNA sequence: TGTGCCACCAGTTCCGCAGGACTAGGCACAGATACGCAGTATTTT. Residues: CATSSAGLGTDTQYF.

This chain connects TRBV12-3 or TRBV12-4 to TRBJ1-1; TRBD1 aligns across 8 bases. The V and J ends lost 7 bases and 5 bases, in that order; junction bases with no gene match: 6. The CDR3 spans 13 residues. CDR3 in DNA: TGTGCCAGCAATAGCGGACAGGGAACTGAAGCTTTCTTT. Amino acid sequence: CASNSGQGTEAFF.

The chain combines TRBV20-1 with TRBJ1-6, with 8 bases that match TRBD1. The CDR3 covers 16 residues. V was clipped by 6 bases and J by 1 base; unmatched bases: 8. CDR1 is DFQATT, CDR2 SNEGSKA, per germline (reference sequence). CDR3 nucleotide sequence: TGCAGTGCGCAAAGAGGACAGGGTTCCTATAATTCACCCCTCCACTTT. It translates to CSAQRGQGSYNSPLHF.

The J gene is TRBJ1-2, the V gene TRBV27; TRBD1 agrees at 9 bases. J was trimmed by 4 bases and V by 5 bases; bases with no gene match: 11. CDR3 length: 16 residues. The germline V gene encodes CDR1 MNHEY and CDR2 SMNVEV (reference sequence). CDR3 bases: TGTGCCAGCAGTCGGACAGGGGTCTACTCGTTCTATGGCTACACCTTC. Translating gives CASSRTGVYSFYGYTF.